These T cell receptor beta chains were read from a single sample in a study of T cells in Graves' hyperthyroidism and ophthalmopathy. TCRdb re-called the multiplex PCR reads with MiXCR, one entry per CDR3 protein. The sample lists around 99,000 distinct CDR3 sequences, roughly 15% occurring once. Sequencing was performed on blood. The receptors were sampled from a woman in her forties or fifties with Graves' hyperthyroidism. CDR3s include the opening cysteine and the closing phenylalanine or tryptophan. D genes are given only for firm matches. Not all rows give a size; the values are once, few, many and, for expanded clones, a class.

V gene	CDR3 length	J gene	D gene	clone size	CDR3 DNA	CDR3 protein
TRBV6-2/TRBV6-3	15	TRBJ2-1	TRBD2	many	TGTGCCAGCAGCAAACTAGCGGGAGGGGTTAATGAGCAGTTCTTC	CASSKLAGGVNEQFF
TRBV30	13	TRBJ1-4	-	few	TGTGCCTGGAGTGCGAATACAGGGGAAAAACTGTTTTTT	CAWSANTGEKLFF
TRBV2	15	TRBJ2-3	-	many	TGTGCCATCGACCTCGTCATGTTCAGTGCAGATACGCAGTATTTT	CAIDLVMFSADTQYF
TRBV28	13	TRBJ2-7	-	many	TGTGCCAGCAGTTGGACCGCTTCCTACGAGCAGTACTTC	CASSWTASYEQYF
TRBV27	14	TRBJ2-5	-	many	TGTGCCAGCAGTTTAGACGGCAGGGCGGAGACCCAGTACTTC	CASSLDGRAETQYF
TRBV20-1	10	TRBJ1-2	-	-	TGCAGTGCTGAGCGGGAGCGCTACACCTTC	CSAERERYTF
TRBV19	14	TRBJ2-1	TRBD2	many	TGTGCCAGTAGTATAAGCGGGGTACCCAATGAGCAGTTCTTC	CASSISGVPNEQFF
TRBV13	15	TRBJ1-2	TRBD1	-	TGTGCCAGCAGCCAACCACATTCAGGGGGAGACGGCTACACCTTC	CASSQPHSGGDGYTF
TRBV11-2	17	TRBJ2-7	TRBD2	-	TGTACCAGCAGCTTAGAGCCCCCCGTTAGCGGGGGGTACGAGCAGTACTTC	CTSSLEPPVSGGYEQYF
TRBV5-1	15	TRBJ2-7	TRBD2	many	TGCGCCAGCAGCTCCGCTCCGGGACTAGGCTACGAGCAGTACTTC	CASSSAPGLGYEQYF
TRBV3-1	14	TRBJ1-2	-	many	TGTGCCAGCAGTCTAAGGGACACTAACTATGGCTACACCTTC	CASSLRDTNYGYTF
TRBV28	15	TRBJ2-1	TRBD1	many	TGTGCCAGCAGTACCTGGACAGGGAGCCGAAATGAGCAGTTCTTC	CASSTWTGSRNEQFF
TRBV7-9	13	TRBJ1-5	-	few	TGTGCCAGCAGCGCTACAGGGAATCAGCCCCAGCATTTT	CASSATGNQPQHF
TRBV11-2	15	TRBJ1-2	TRBD1	-	TGTGCCAGCAGTGCAAACAGGGGATTGGACTATGGCTACACCTTC	CASSANRGLDYGYTF
TRBV30	19	TRBJ2-2	TRBD1	many	TGTGCCTGGAGTCTTTACGACAGGGGCGGGTTTAGGAACACCGGGGAGCTGTTTTTT	CAWSLYDRGGFRNTGELFF
TRBV10-2	17	TRBJ1-5	-	many	TGCGCCAGCAGTGAGCTGATCAGGGGAGTAAGAAATCAGCCCCAGCATTTT	CASSELIRGVRNQPQHF
TRBV6-2/TRBV6-3	15	TRBJ2-4	TRBD2	-	TGTGCCAGCAAAGGGACTAACCTAGCCAAAAACATTCAGTACTTC	CASKGTNLAKNIQYF
TRBV14	18	TRBJ1-1	-	many	TGTGCCAGCAGCCAAGAAGTGGTAGTCGGAGACAGCTACACTGAAGCTTTCTTT	CASSQEVVVGDSYTEAFF
TRBV5-1	15	TRBJ2-1	-	-	TGCGCCAGCAGCTTGGCAGGGCCGAGGGCCAATGAGCAGTTCTTC	CASSLAGPRANEQFF
TRBV5-1	16	TRBJ2-3	TRBD1	few	TGCGCCAGCAGCTGGGGACAGGGCGGGGGCACAGATACGCAGTATTTT	CASSWGQGGGTDTQYF
TRBV4-2	15	TRBJ1-1	-	many	TGTGCCAGCAGCCAAGCCAGACGGCCGGACGCTGAAGCTTTCTTT	CASSQARRPDAEAFF
TRBV6-1	14	TRBJ2-4	-	many	TGTGCCAGCAGTTTACGGGATGGGGTTGACATTCAGTACTTC	CASSLRDGVDIQYF
TRBV7-3	12	TRBJ1-1	-	many	TGTGCCAGCAGCTCCCGGGACGGTGAAGCTTTCTTT	CASSSRDGEAFF
TRBV5-1	13	TRBJ2-1	-	-	TGCGCCAGCAGCCGCGAGTCCTACAATGAGCAGTTCTTC	CASSRESYNEQFF
TRBV12-3/TRBV12-4	12	TRBJ1-2	-	many	TGTGCCAGCAGTGGGGGGGGCTATGGCTACACCTTC	CASSGGGYGYTF
TRBV20-1	16	TRBJ2-2	TRBD2	many	TGCAGTGCTAGAGCGCCTAGCGGGAGTGCCACCGGGGAGCTGTTTTTT	CSARAPSGSATGELFF
TRBV11-2	15	TRBJ2-7	TRBD1	many	TGTGCCAGCAGCTTTTTGGGACAGGACCTCTACGAGCAGTACTTC	CASSFLGQDLYEQYF
TRBV3-1	15	TRBJ1-1	TRBD1	many	TGTGCCAGCAGCCCCCACAGGGGAGGTAACACTGAAGCTTTCTTT	CASSPHRGGNTEAFF
TRBV5-1	14	TRBJ2-2	TRBD1	many	TGCGCCAGCAGCTACTCGACAGGGAACGGGGAGCTGTTTTTT	CASSYSTGNGELFF
TRBV4-2	16	TRBJ2-7	TRBD2	-	TGTGCCAGCAGCCAGGAAGGACTAGCGGAATACTACGAGCAGTACTTC	CASSQEGLAEYYEQYF
TRBV5-1	13	TRBJ1-1	-	many	TGCGCCAGCAGTCGGGTCTTGAACACTGAAGCTTTCTTT	CASSRVLNTEAFF
TRBV28	16	TRBJ2-5	TRBD1	many	TGTGCCAGCAGTACCCCCGCAGGGGGCTTTCAAGAGACCCAGTACTTC	CASSTPAGGFQETQYF
TRBV27	11	TRBJ2-1	-	many	TGTGCCAGCAGTTTTGGTAGCCTACAGTTCTTC	CASSFGSLQFF
TRBV20-1	15	TRBJ1-2	TRBD1	many	TGCAGTGCCAACCCTGACAGGGCCTCTAACTATGGCTACACCTTC	CSANPDRASNYGYTF
TRBV30	15	TRBJ2-3	TRBD1	many	TGTGCCTGGAGCCATGGACAGGGCTCGGGAGATACGCAGTATTTT	CAWSHGQGSGDTQYF
TRBV7-9	13	TRBJ2-1	TRBD2	many	TGTGCCAGCAGCTCCTCGGGAGGGTGGGGGCAGTTCTTC	CASSSSGGWGQFF
TRBV5-1	16	TRBJ2-2	TRBD1	-	TGCGCCAGCAGCGCCTGGACAGGGGGACCCACCGGGGAGCTGTTTTTT	CASSAWTGGPTGELFF
TRBV6-5	13	TRBJ2-1	TRBD1	many	TGTGCCAGCAGTTACCCCACAGGGGGTGAGCAGTTCTTC	CASSYPTGGEQFF
TRBV20-1	13	TRBJ1-4	-	many	TGCAGTGCTAGCACAGGCTCGGGTGAAAAACTGTTTTTT	CSASTGSGEKLFF
TRBV19	15	TRBJ2-5	-	many	TGTGCCAGTACCCCACGGCAGGGGGGGCGAGAGACCCAGTACTTC	CASTPRQGGRETQYF
TRBV30	13	TRBJ2-1	-	many	TGTGCCTGGAGTACCGACCAGTACAATGAGCAGTTCTTC	CAWSTDQYNEQFF
TRBV11-3	15	TRBJ2-2	-	many	TGTGCCAGCAGCTTAGCCGGGAGGAACACCGGGGAGCTGTTTTTT	CASSLAGRNTGELFF
TRBV6-1	11	TRBJ2-7	-	few	TGTGCCAGCAGTGCCGTCTACGAGCAGTACTTC	CASSAVYEQYF
TRBV28	14	TRBJ2-7	-	-	TGTGCCAGCAGGAGTAGGGGGTTCACCTACGAGCAGTACTTC	CASRSRGFTYEQYF
TRBV4-1	16	TRBJ1-1	TRBD1	many	TGCGCCAGCAGCCCAGGAATGGGACAGACGAACACTGAAGCTTTCTTT	CASSPGMGQTNTEAFF